Here is one TCR beta chain with its context. This CDR3 contains 15 residues. The germline gives CDR1 SEHNR, CDR2 FQNEAQ (reference sequence). The ends were cut back, 1 base at V and 5 bases at J, with 12 bases in the middle. This sample is drawn from a study of blood T cell repertoires in COVID-19. Across the whole study: The origin of the acute and convalescent COVID-19 samples was the United States, Italy and Spain.

TCRdb's table, derived via immunoSEQ multiplex PCR, lists solely in-frame clones and lacks some. Among some 62,000 clones, approximately 90% were seen once, and the ten largest hold over 15%. V gene TRBV7-9 combines with J gene TRBJ1-5; D remains unclear. The sequence came from an older woman with COVID-19, enrolled during active disease. The sample was peripheral blood. The CDR3 nucleotides are TGTGCCAGCAGCTTAGGGATCCCAGGTCATCAGCCCCAGCATTTT. It codes for CASSLGIPGHQPQHF. Complete variable domain (other parts from reference TRBV7-9 and TRBJ1-5): DTGVSQNPRHKITKRGQNVTFRCDPISEHNRLYWYRQTLGQGPEFLTYFQNEAQLEKSRLLSDRFSAERPKGSFSTLEIQRTEQGDSAMYLCASSLGIPGHQPQHFGDGTRLSIL.